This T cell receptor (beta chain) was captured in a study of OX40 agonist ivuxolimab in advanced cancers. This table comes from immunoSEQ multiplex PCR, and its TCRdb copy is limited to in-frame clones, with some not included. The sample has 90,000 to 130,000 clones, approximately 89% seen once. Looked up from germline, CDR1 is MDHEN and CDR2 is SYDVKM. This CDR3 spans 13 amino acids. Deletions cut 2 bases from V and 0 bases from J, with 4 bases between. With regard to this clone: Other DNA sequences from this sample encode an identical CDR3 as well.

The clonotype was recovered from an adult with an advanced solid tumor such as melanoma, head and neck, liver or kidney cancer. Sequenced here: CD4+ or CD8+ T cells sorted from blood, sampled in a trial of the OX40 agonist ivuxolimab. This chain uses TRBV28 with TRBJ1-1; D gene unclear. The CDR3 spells CASSLGVNTEAFF. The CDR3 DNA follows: TGTGCCAGCAGTTTAGGGGTGAACACTGAAGCTTTCTTT.